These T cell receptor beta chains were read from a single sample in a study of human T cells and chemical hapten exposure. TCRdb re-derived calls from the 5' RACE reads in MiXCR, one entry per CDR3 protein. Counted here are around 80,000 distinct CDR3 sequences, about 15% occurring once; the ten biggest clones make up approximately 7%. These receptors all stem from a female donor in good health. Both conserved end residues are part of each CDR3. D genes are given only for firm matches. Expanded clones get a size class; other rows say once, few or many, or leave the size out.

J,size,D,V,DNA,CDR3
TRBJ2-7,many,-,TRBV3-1,TGTGCCAGCAGCCAAGAATTCGGGGGGCAGCCCTACGAGCAGTACTTC,CASSQEFGGQPYEQYF
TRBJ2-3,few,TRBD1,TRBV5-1,TGCGCCAGCAGCCCCGGGGACAGATCAGATACGCAGTATTTT,CASSPGDRSDTQYF
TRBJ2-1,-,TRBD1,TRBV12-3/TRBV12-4,TGTGCCAGCAGTTTAGGCTCCTGGACAGGTAGGAATGAGCAGTTCTTC,CASSLGSWTGRNEQFF
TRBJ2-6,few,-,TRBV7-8,TGTGCCAGCAGCCTACTTTCCGGGGTCGAATCTGGGGCCAACGTCCTGACTTTC,CASSLLSGVESGANVLTF
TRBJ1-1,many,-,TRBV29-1,TGCAGCGTTGAAAGAGGTGGGGTGAACACTGAAGCTTTCTTT,CSVERGGVNTEAFF
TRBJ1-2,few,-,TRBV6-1,TGTGCCAGCACCATGACAGAGTTCTACACCTTC,CASTMTEFYTF
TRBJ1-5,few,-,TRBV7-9,TGTGCCAGCAGCCCCTTCCGGGACGGATACAATCAGCCCCAGCATTTT,CASSPFRDGYNQPQHF
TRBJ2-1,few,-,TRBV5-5,TGTGCCAGCAGCTTGCGGGGAATGACTGTCCAGGTCTTC,CASSLRGMTVQVF
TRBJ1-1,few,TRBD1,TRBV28,TGTGCCAGCAGTTTATGGGAAACCGGGACAGCGAACACTGAAGCTTTCTTT,CASSLWETGTANTEAFF
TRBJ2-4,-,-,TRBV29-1,TGCAGCGTTGGTGTACAAGGCAACATTCAGTACTTC,CSVGVQGNIQYF
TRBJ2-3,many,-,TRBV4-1,TGCGCCAGCAGCCAAGTTACCCCCACAGATACGCAGTATTTT,CASSQVTPTDTQYF
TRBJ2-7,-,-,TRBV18,TGTGCCAGCTCACCGGAACTCCCTAGCGAGCAGTACTTC,CASSPELPSEQYF
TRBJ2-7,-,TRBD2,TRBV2,TGTGCCAGCAGACCGGGACTAGCAGACTACGAGCAGTACTTC,CASRPGLADYEQYF
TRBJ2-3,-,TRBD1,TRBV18,TGTGCCAGCTCTCCGGGACAGCCGGGGAGCGGCACAGATACGCAGTATTTT,CASSPGQPGSGTDTQYF
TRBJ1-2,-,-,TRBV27,TGTGCCAGCAGTCCCCACCAACTATCCTATGGCTACACCTTC,CASSPHQLSYGYTF
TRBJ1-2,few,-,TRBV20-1,TGCAGTGCTAGAGATTTGGCCCCCGGAGGCTACACCTTC,CSARDLAPGGYTF
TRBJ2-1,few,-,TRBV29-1,TGCAGCGTTGACGGACTCTCGTTATCGGGGAGCTCCTACAATGAGCAGTTCTTC,CSVDGLSLSGSSYNEQFF
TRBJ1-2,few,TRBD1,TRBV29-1,TGCAGCGTTGGGGACAGCCCCCGACAATCTAACTATGGCTACACCTTC,CSVGDSPRQSNYGYTF
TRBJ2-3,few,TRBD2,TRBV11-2,TGTGCCAGCAGCTTAGCGCGGGGGGCCCCCACAGATACGCAGTATTTT,CASSLARGAPTDTQYF
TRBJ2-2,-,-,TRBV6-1,TGTGCCAGCAGTGAACGCCCCCTTGTTCCGACCGGGGAGCTGTTTTTT,CASSERPLVPTGELFF
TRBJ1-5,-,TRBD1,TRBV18,TGTGCCAGCTCACGCCAGGGGGTGCCTAATCAGCCCCAGCATTTT,CASSRQGVPNQPQHF
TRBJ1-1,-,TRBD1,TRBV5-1,TGCGCCAGCAGCTCGGGACAGTCCGTGAACACTGAAGCTTTCTTT,CASSSGQSVNTEAFF
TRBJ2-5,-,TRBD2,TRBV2,TGTGCCAGCAGTCTTCCCGGGGGGGGACAAGAGACCCAGTACTTC,CASSLPGGGQETQYF
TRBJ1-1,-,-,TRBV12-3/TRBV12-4,TGTGCCAGCACCGAGGACAGTTATTACACTGAAGCTTTCTTT,CASTEDSYYTEAFF
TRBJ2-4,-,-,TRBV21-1,TGTGCCAGCAGCATACCACGACAGGGGGCGGCCAAAAACATTCAGTACTTC,CASSIPRQGAAKNIQYF